This T cell receptor beta chain was documented in a study of Graves' ophthalmopathy and Graves' hyperthyroidism. This CDR3 spans 15 amino acids. The germline V gene has CDR1 MNHEY and CDR2 SVGAGI. Deletions cut 0 bases from V and 4 bases from J, with 13 bases between. In its sample, this clonotype was seen many times. Amplification from RNA transcripts yielded the TCR beta CDR3 regions. HTBI-primed RT-PCR formed the first round, and a multiplex PCR formed the second. A single record per CDR3 protein comes from TCRdb applying MiXCR to the multiplex PCR reads. The sample lists a few hundred thousand distinct CDR3 sequences; roughly 17% were seen once.

The receptor was isolated from an adult woman with stable Graves' hyperthyroidism. The chain recombines TRBV6-5 with TRBJ2-7, with a tentative D call TRBD1 (6 bases). Sequencing was performed on peripheral blood. CDR3 protein: CASSYSPRTGYEQYF. For the CDR3, the DNA is TGTGCCAGCAGTTACTCTCCCCGTACAGGGTACGAGCAGTACTTC.